The next 31 T cell receptor beta chains were all read from a single sample in a study of T cell repertoires in cytomegalovirus infection. TCRdb ran MiXCR on the reads and lists one entry per CDR3 protein. The top ten hold around 3.1% of the sample, which has more than 150,000 distinct CDR3 sequences, 15% to 20% seen once. Sequenced sample: PBMCs. These receptors were obtained from a human donor in good health (CMV status not recorded). Some clones in this sample may be carry-over from other donors' samples.

This clonotype showed up many times. The V and J genes are TRBV28 and TRBJ2-5, with 12 bases aligning to TRBD2. Per the germline V gene, CDR1 is MDHEN and CDR2 is SYDVKM. V shed 5 bases, J shed 2 bases, and the junction held 6 bases outside the gene matches. CDR3 length equals 16 residues. The CDR3 protein is CASSKTSGRVQETQYF. The DNA of the CDR3 is TGTGCCAGCAGTAAGACTAGCGGGAGAGTGCAAGAGACCCAGTACTTC.

The chain joins TRBV28 to TRBJ2-1; 7 nucleotides match TRBD2. J gave up 6 bases and V 2 bases, and 4 bases lay outside the gene matches. Germline lookup yields CDR1 MDHEN and CDR2 SYDVKM. CDR3 length equals 14 residues. CDR3 protein: CASSLGGRVNEQFF. In DNA form, the CDR3 reads TGTGCCAGCAGTTTAGGGGGGAGGGTCAATGAGCAGTTCTTC.

V gene TRBV5-4 combines with J gene TRBJ2-1; D is perhaps TRBD2 (6 bases). Trimming removed 4 bases from V and 5 bases from J, with 19 bases in between. The CDR3 has 16 amino acids. CDR1 SGHNT and CDR2 YYREEE come from the germline V gene (reference sequence). The CDR3 DNA reads as TGTGCCAGCAGCCGGGACTCTTTTGATGGGGACAATGAGCAGTTCTTC. Translated: CASSRDSFDGDNEQFF.

This clonotype was picked up a small number of times. V gene TRBV14 combines with J gene TRBJ2-7, with D perhaps matching TRBD1 (6 bases). The CDR3 is 14 amino acids. Germline CDR1 is SGHDN and CDR2 is FVKESK. V lost 4 bases to trimming and J lost 6 bases, with 16 bases between them. The CDR3 DNA reads as TGTGCCAGCAGCCCGCGGTTAGCAGGGGCCGAGCAGTACTTC. Translating gives CASSPRLAGAEQYF.

Details on this clonotype: A much larger clonotype is one base distant, so this may be a read error. The CDR3 ends on some other residue instead of the conserved phenylalanine or tryptophan, so this is likely a read error. V is TRBV7-8 and J is TRBJ2-7; the match to TRBD1 covers 9 bases. V lost 2 bases and J lost 3; bases outside the gene matches: 11. Looked up from germline, CDR1 is SGHVS and CDR2 is FQNEAQ. The CDR3 has 17 amino acids. The DNA of the CDR3 is TGTGCCAGCAGCTTATTCGGACAGGGGAAGAGAAACTACGAGCAGTACTCC. Its translation is CASSLFGQGKRNYEQYS.

This clonotype was detected many times. The chain joins TRBV7-2 to TRBJ1-6; D remains ambiguous. Germline CDR1 reads SGHTA; CDR2 reads FQGNSA. Deletions cut 5 bases from V and 9 bases from J, with 20 bases between. The CDR3 is 16 amino acids. The CDR3 sequence is CASSPRLLQLGSPLHF. As DNA, the CDR3 is TGTGCCAGCAGCCCTCGGCTCCTACAGCTAGGTTCACCCCTCCACTTT.

This clonotype was detected only a few times. The rearrangement uses TRBV11-2 and TRBJ1-5, with D possibly being TRBD1 (6 bases). Between the trimmed V and J ends, which lost 0 bases and 11 bases, there was a span of 17 bases. CDR3 length: 15 amino acids. Germline CDR1 SGHAT, CDR2 FQNNGV. CDR3: CASSLEVGGPGTQHF. DNA for the CDR3: TGTGCCAGCAGCTTAGAAGTGGGGGGGCCCGGGACCCAGCATTTT.

The chain is built from TRBV19 and TRBJ2-1; the match to TRBD2 covers 10 bases. Germline loops: CDR1 LNHDA, CDR2 SQIVND (reference sequence). This CDR3 is built from 15 residues. V lost 6 bases to trimming and J lost 10 bases; unmatched junction nucleotides: 12. The chain's CDR3 is CASSRSGRAFREQFF. CDR3 bases: TGTGCCAGTAGCCGAAGCGGGAGGGCCTTCCGGGAGCAGTTCTTC.

V is TRBV20-1 and J is TRBJ2-5; tentatively, D is TRBD1 (6 bases). CDR1 is DFQATT and CDR2 is SNEGSKA in the germline V gene (reference sequence). This CDR3 region has 13 residues. Trimming left V 1 base short and J 2 bases short, with 8 bases between. CDR3 sequence: CSARVRGQETQYF. CDR3 bases: TGCAGTGCTAGAGTTAGGGGGCAAGAGACCCAGTACTTC.

This clonotype was detected ten times or more. The rearrangement uses TRBV2 and TRBJ2-3; the match to TRBD2 covers 9 bases. Germline V gene sequence: CDR1 SNHLY, CDR2 FYNNEI. This CDR3 is 15 amino acids long. V shed 7 bases and J 0 bases; nucleotides not matched to a gene: 5. CDR3 DNA: TGTGCCAGCATGTCTAGCGGGGTTAGCACAGATACGCAGTATTTT. This translates into CASMSSGVSTDTQYF.

The chain uses TRBV5-1 and TRBJ1-1; tentatively, D is TRBD1 (5 bases). Germline V gene lookup returns CDR1 SGHRS and CDR2 YFSETQ. V was clipped by 1 base and J by 4 bases, with 17 bases between them. The CDR3 consists of 16 residues. The CDR3 DNA is TGCGCCAGCAGCTTGACCTCGGGGCCTACCGGCACTGAAGCTTTCTTT. This encodes CASSLTSGPTGTEAFF.

This clonotype showed up just a few times. As DNA, the CDR3 is TGTGCCAGCAGTTCTCAACAGGGGGGCTATGGCTACACCTTC. This encodes CASSSQQGGYGYTF. This chain joins TRBV6-2 or TRBV6-3 and TRBJ1-2; the match to TRBD1 covers 8 bases. Trimming took 4 bases from V and 4 from J; bases not matched to a gene: 5. Germline-derived CDR1 and CDR2 are MNHEY and SVGEGT. CDR3 length: 14 amino acids.

Ten or more counts support this clonotype. This sequence joins TRBV12-3 or TRBV12-4 and TRBJ2-7; D is unresolved. V was pared by 3 bases and J by 5 bases, with 14 bases between. The CDR3 extends over 14 amino acids. CDR3 in DNA: TGTGCCAGCAGTTTGCGGCGTCAGTTGAACGAGCAGTACTTC. Translated, it gives CASSLRRQLNEQYF.

In this sample, this clonotype turned up many times. The chain is built from TRBV7-2 and TRBJ2-1; no reliable D call. CDR1 is SGHTA, CDR2 FQGNSA, per germline. The CDR3 is made up of 16 amino acids. V was shortened by 0 bases and J by 1 base, with 10 bases between the two germline ends. The CDR3 loop reads CASSLAPFNSYNEQFF. The DNA for the CDR3 is TGTGCCAGCAGCTTAGCCCCATTTAATTCCTACAATGAGCAGTTCTTC.

This clonotype turned up a few times. The chain recombines TRBV6-1 with TRBJ2-6; D uncertain. The CDR3 extends over 16 amino acids. CDR1 MNHNS and CDR2 SASEGT come from the germline V gene. Trimming left V 2 bases short and J 1 base short, with 9 bases between. The CDR3 DNA reads TGTGCCAGCAGTGAACCCCTGGCGTCTGGGGCCAACGTCCTGACTTTC. Translated: CASSEPLASGANVLTF.

For this clonotype: Given a much more abundant clone one base away, this may be a read error. The gene calls are TRBV7-2 and TRBJ2-5; a possible D gene is TRBD1 (6 bases). The CDR3 extends over 14 amino acids. Germline assignment: CDR1 SGHTA and CDR2 FQGNSA. Trimming cost V 4 bases and J 6 bases, with 15 bases left between them. The CDR3 DNA reads as TGTGCCAGCAGCTCCTCGACAGGCAGACAGACCCAGTACTTC. Amino acid sequence: CASSSSTGRQTQYF.

The chain joins TRBV3-1 to TRBJ2-7; no definite D call. Between the trimmed V and J ends, which lost 0 bases and 6 bases, there was a span of 9 bases. CDR3 size: 13 residues. Germline values: CDR1 LGHDT, CDR2 YNNKEL (reference sequence). DNA of the CDR3: TGTGCCAGCAGCCAAGATCTGAGGACCGAGCAGTACTTC. This translates into CASSQDLRTEQYF.

CDR3 nucleotides: TGTGCCAGCAGTTCCCATGGACGCAATCAGCCCCAGCATTTT. It codes for CASSSHGRNQPQHF. V and J are TRBV6-2 or TRBV6-3 and TRBJ1-5; no firm D call. The V end lost 4 bases, the J end lost 2 bases, and 9 bases lay between the germline ends. The CDR3 spans 14 residues. From germline, CDR1 is MNHEY and CDR2 SVGEGT.

In this sample, this clonotype turned up a few times. This chain connects TRBV28 to TRBJ1-4, with 8 bases aligning to TRBD1. The CDR3 consists of 14 residues. Germline values: CDR1 MDHEN, CDR2 SYDVKM. Losses at the gene ends were 4 bases for V and 8 bases for J; bases not matched to a gene: 6. The CDR3 is CASSSGQAEEKLFF. CDR3 coding DNA: TGTGCCAGCAGTTCGGGACAGGCAGAGGAAAAACTGTTTTTT.

This clonotype was seen at least ten times. The rearrangement joins TRBV7-6 to TRBJ2-2, with 7 bases that match TRBD1. The CDR3 is 14 amino acids. V was pared by 5 bases and J by 4 bases, with 4 bases of the junction left unmatched. Germline V gene data show CDR1 as SGHVS and CDR2 as FNYEAQ. The CDR3 DNA reads as TGTGCCAGCAGCGACAGGGTGGTCACCGGGGAGCTGTTTTTT. Protein: CASSDRVVTGELFF.

DNA for the CDR3: TGTGCCAGCAGCCGACAGGCGCAGTTCTCCTACGAGCAGTACTTC. Protein product: CASSRQAQFSYEQYF. The chain links TRBV11-2 to TRBJ2-7; tentatively, D is TRBD1 (6 bases). The CDR3 is 15 residues long. Per the germline V gene, CDR1 is SGHAT and CDR2 is FQNNGV. V lost 5 bases and J lost 0, with 14 bases in between.

The chain uses TRBV6-5 and TRBJ1-1; a possible D gene is TRBD1 (6 bases). Germline values: CDR1 MNHEY, CDR2 SVGAGI. The CDR3 is 15 amino acids. The V and J ends lost 6 bases and 8 bases respectively, with 22 bases between them. The CDR3 sequence is CASSLRGSGAREAFF. Here the CDR3 DNA reads TGTGCCAGCAGCCTACGCGGTTCAGGGGCCCGAGAAGCTTTCTTT.

Many counts were recorded for this clonotype. The chain links TRBV10-3 to TRBJ2-3; no clear D. This CDR3 has 12 residues. CDR1 is ENHRY, CDR2 SYGVKD, per germline. Trimming removed 11 bases from V and 6 bases from J, with 15 bases in between. This CDR3 reads CAAGVATDTQYF. In nucleotides, the CDR3 is TGTGCCGCCGGTGTGGCTACCGATACGCAGTATTTT.

The V call is TRBV7-2, the J call TRBJ2-1, with TRBD1 matching over 7 bases. This CDR3 is 15 amino acids long. V lost 3 bases and J lost 6; bases outside the gene matches: 8. Germline CDR1 SGHTA, CDR2 FQGNSA. The CDR3, as DNA: TGTGCCAGCAGCTTCGTGACAGGGAATCTCAATGAGCAGTTCTTC. It encodes CASSFVTGNLNEQFF.

The chain carries TRBV4-2 and TRBJ1-2; D is unresolved. Trimming stripped 0 bases from V and 2 bases from J, with 10 bases between. Per germline, CDR1 LGHNA and CDR2 YNFKEQ. The CDR3 sequence is 15 residues long. CDR3 coding DNA: TGTGCCAGCAGCCAAGACTACAGAAGCAACTATGGCTACACCTTC. It codes for CASSQDYRSNYGYTF.

This clonotype was seen at least ten times. The chain recombines TRBV6-2 or TRBV6-3 with TRBJ2-1; 12 nucleotides agree with TRBD2. The CDR3 loop spans 19 amino acids. CDR1 and CDR2 from the germline V gene are MNHEY and SVGEGT. The V gene end was trimmed by 0 bases and the J gene end by 4 bases; junction bases not matched to a gene: 10. CDR3 nucleotides: TGTGCCAGCAGTTACTCACTAGCGGGAGGACAAGATACGTACAATGAGCAGTTCTTC. This gives the protein CASSYSLAGGQDTYNEQFF.

This clonotype has a handful of counts. V and J are TRBV12-3 or TRBV12-4 and TRBJ2-2; TRBD1 aligns across 8 bases. The V and J ends lost 5 bases and 1 base, in that order; junction bases with no gene match: 6. The CDR3 covers 16 residues. The CDR3 DNA reads as TGTGCCAGCAGTCCCCCCGGGACAGGGAACACCGGGGAGCTGTTTTTT. This gives the protein CASSPPGTGNTGELFF.

This clonotype was counted between two and nine times. This chain connects TRBV20-1 to TRBJ2-7; perhaps D is TRBD1 or TRBD2 (6 bases each). Germline lookup yields CDR1 DFQATT and CDR2 SNEGSKA (reference sequence). The CDR3 extends over 14 amino acids. Trimming took off 5 bases at V and 4 bases at J, with 18 bases between the two ends. CDR3 protein: CSAGGLLREYEQYF. The CDR3 nucleotides read TGCAGTGCTGGGGGCCTGTTGCGGGAATACGAGCAGTACTTC.

The gene calls are TRBV30 and TRBJ1-3; the D is unclear. CDR1 is GTSNPN, CDR2 SVGIG, per germline (reference sequence). V lost 7 bases to trimming and J lost 0 bases, with 7 bases between them. The CDR3 has 12 amino acids. For the CDR3, the DNA is TGTGCCTCGGGATACTCTGGAAACACCATATATTTT. The encoded protein is CASGYSGNTIYF. Using reference TRBV30 and TRBJ1-3 for the parts outside the CDR3, the full variable domain is SQTIHQWPATLVQPVGSPLSLECTVEGTSNPNLYWYRQAAGRGLQLLFYSVGIGQISSEVPQNLSASRPQDRQFILSSKKLLLSDSGFYLCASGYSGNTIYFGEGSWLTVV.

The chain uses TRBV7-9 and TRBJ1-6; TRBD1 is a possible D gene (5 bases). The CDR3 contains 15 residues. V lost 5 bases and J 10 bases, leaving 18 bases between the germline ends. From germline, CDR1 is SEHNR and CDR2 FQNEAQ (reference sequence). The CDR3 region has the DNA TGTGCCAGCAGCACCTTTTGGACACTAGAGTCACCCCTCCACTTT. Translating it yields CASSTFWTLESPLHF.

This clonotype was found a few times. The chain combines TRBV28 with TRBJ1-1; D is unclear. The germline V and J ends were trimmed by 6 bases and 4 bases, with 12 bases remaining between them. The CDR3 contains 13 residues. Per germline, CDR1 MDHEN and CDR2 SYDVKM. CDR3 residues: CASSAGWGTEAFF. The CDR3 DNA sequence: TGTGCCAGCAGCGCTGGCTGGGGCACTGAAGCTTTCTTT.